This is a list of T cell receptor beta chains from one sample in a study of cytomegalovirus exposure and HLA in healthy donors. Assay: immunoSEQ multiplex PCR; the TCRdb copy retains only in-frame clones and omits some. The sample contains more than 75,000 clones, nearly 80% of which appear only once. Sequences were obtained from PBMCs. The receptors shown here come from a woman between 40 and 50 years old in good health and CMV-seronegative. The CDR3 runs from the conserved cysteine through the conserved F or W. A D gene is named only where the DNA matches it firmly. Clone size, where shown, is once, few, many, or a class for clones that have expanded.

TRBJ1-2 | TRBV6-1 | once | - | CASLRVWYGYTF | TGTGCCAGCCTCAGGGTTTGGTATGGCTACACCTTC
TRBJ1-6 | TRBV21-1 | once | - | CASSAHRGSNSPLHF | TGTGCCAGCAGCGCCCACAGGGGGTCTAATTCACCCCTCCACTTT
TRBJ1-2 | TRBV6-5 | - | TRBD1 | CASRTTGETNYGYTF | TGTGCCAGCAGGACGACAGGGGAAACTAACTATGGCTACACCTTC
TRBJ2-2 | TRBV19 | - | TRBD1 | CASRTGAGELFF | TGTGCCAGTAGGACAGGGGCCGGGGAGCTGTTTTTT
TRBJ1-1 | TRBV28 | once | - | CASRQGMNTEAFF | TGTGCCAGCAGACAGGGAATGAACACTGAAGCTTTCTTT
TRBJ2-2 | TRBV10-3 | - | TRBD2 | CAISERLANTGELFF | TGTGCCATCAGTGAGCGACTAGCCAACACCGGGGAGCTGTTTTTT
TRBJ1-6 | TRBV6-5 | - | TRBD1 | CASSLPGTGNSPLHF | TGTGCCAGCAGCCTACCGGGGACAGGAAATTCACCCCTCCACTTT
TRBJ2-7 | TRBV11-3 | - | TRBD1 | CASRAWRPPGQGTYEQYF | TGTGCCAGCAGAGCTTGGCGCCCGCCGGGACAGGGTACCTACGAGCAGTACTTC
TRBJ1-5 | TRBV28 | - | TRBD1 | CASSLETGRNQPQHF | TGTGCCAGCAGTTTAGAGACAGGGCGTAATCAGCCCCAGCATTTT
TRBJ2-2 | TRBV30 | once | TRBD2 | CAWKSGGWAGELFF | TGTGCCTGGAAATCCGGGGGGTGGGCCGGGGAGCTGTTTTTT
TRBJ2-5 | TRBV5-8 | - | TRBD2 | CASSLGRGGLAQETQYF | TGTGCCAGCAGCTTGGGTCGGGGGGGCCTAGCCCAGGAGACCCAGTACTTC
TRBJ1-2 | TRBV27 | - | - | CASSSHLRANYGYTF | TGTGCCAGCAGTTCCCACCTGAGGGCTAACTATGGCTACACCTTC
TRBJ2-1 | TRBV5-1 | - | TRBD2 | CASSLEGTSSPWSSYNEQFF | TGCGCCAGCAGCTTGGAAGGGACTAGCTCGCCGTGGAGCTCCTACAATGAGCAGTTCTTC
TRBJ1-1 | TRBV7-3 | - | TRBD1 | CASSLTGGQATEAFF | TGTGCCAGCAGCTTAACCGGGGGACAGGCCACTGAAGCTTTCTTT
TRBJ1-2 | TRBV7-9 | - | TRBD1 | CASSLSSGQGLYGYTF | TGTGCCAGCAGCTTGAGTTCCGGACAGGGGTTATATGGCTACACCTTC
TRBJ1-5 | TRBV28 | - | - | CASSLNQPQHF | TGTGCCAGCAGTCTCAATCAGCCCCAGCATTTT
TRBJ1-2 | TRBV29-1 | - | - | CSVDGGGGNYGYTF | TGCAGCGTTGACGGGGGTGGAGGTAACTATGGCTACACCTTC
TRBJ1-1 | TRBV30 | few | TRBD1 | CASQGGTEAFF | TGTGCCTCACAGGGGGGGACTGAAGCTTTCTTT
TRBJ2-3 | TRBV7-9 | few | TRBD1 | CASSLDRGSTDTQYF | TGTGCCAGCAGCTTAGACAGGGGCAGCACAGATACGCAGTATTTT
TRBJ2-2 | TRBV9 | - | - | CASSAGAGNTGELFF | TGTGCCAGCAGCGCGGGTGCGGGAAACACCGGGGAGCTGTTTTTT
TRBJ2-7 | TRBV11-3 | - | TRBD1 | CASSTGQGYEQYF | TGTGCCAGCAGCACGGGACAGGGCTACGAGCAGTACTTC
TRBJ2-1 | TRBV4-1 | - | TRBD2 | CASRGTSGGSYNEQFF | TGCGCCAGCAGGGGGACTAGCGGGGGATCCTACAATGAGCAGTTCTTC
TRBJ1-2 | TRBV9 | - | - | CASSGGTGYYGYTF | TGTGCCAGCAGCGGCGGAACAGGGTACTATGGCTACACCTTC
TRBJ2-7 | TRBV6-5 | - | - | CASSKPGTSYEQYF | TGTGCCAGCAGCAAGCCTGGGACAAGCTACGAGCAGTACTTC
TRBJ1-5 | TRBV18 | - | - | CASSPIPGGNQPQHF | TGTGCCAGCTCCCCGATCCCGGGGGGCAATCAGCCCCAGCATTTT
TRBJ1-2 | TRBV30 | - | - | CAWAPLTENYGYTF | TGTGCCTGGGCGCCCTTGACGGAGAACTATGGCTACACCTTC
TRBJ1-6 | TRBV19 | - | TRBD1 | CASSIRQGANNSPLHF | TGTGCCAGTAGTATTCGACAGGGGGCCAACAATTCACCCCTCCACTTT
TRBJ2-7 | TRBV6-6 | - | - | CASRGVGNEQYF | TGTGCCAGCAGAGGAGTTGGTAACGAGCAGTACTTC
TRBJ2-1 | TRBV7-6 | - | TRBD2 | CASSLRRGDRAGGEQFF | TGTGCCAGCAGCTTGAGGCGGGGGGACCGTGCAGGAGGTGAGCAGTTCTTC
TRBJ2-6 | TRBV5-4 | few | - | CASSFFRRTGGANVLTF | TGTGCCAGCAGCTTTTTTCGGCGGACTGGCGGGGCCAACGTCCTGACTTTC
TRBJ1-1 | TRBV14 | - | TRBD1 | CASRQTGGRDTEAFF | TGTGCCAGCAGACAAACAGGGGGCAGGGACACTGAAGCTTTCTTT
TRBJ1-6 | TRBV5-6 | - | - | CASSLGSSYNSPLHF | TGTGCCAGCAGCTTGGGCAGCTCCTATAATTCACCCCTCCACTTT
TRBJ2-7 | TRBV11-2 | - | TRBD2 | CASSVRLAGGPKQYF | TGTGCCAGCAGCGTAAGATTAGCGGGGGGGCCGAAGCAGTACTTC
TRBJ2-1 | TRBV6-1 | - | - | CASSGDSTRYNEQFF | TGTGCCAGCAGTGGGGACTCTACAAGATACAATGAGCAGTTCTTC
TRBJ1-5 | TRBV30 | - | - | CAWSVNDRLYQPQHF | TGTGCCTGGAGTGTTAACGACAGATTGTATCAGCCCCAGCATTTT
TRBJ1-2 | TRBV21-1 | - | - | CASSKRGEHYGYTF | TGTGCCAGCAGCAAGCGTGGGGAGCACTATGGCTACACCTTC
TRBJ1-5 | TRBV6-1 | - | - | CASSEAHFWAANQPQHF | TGTGCCAGCAGTGAAGCGCATTTTTGGGCAGCCAATCAGCCCCAGCATTTT
TRBJ1-4 | TRBV9 | - | - | CASSVEEPGEKLFF | TGTGCCAGCAGCGTAGAAGAGCCGGGTGAAAAACTGTTTTTT
TRBJ2-3 | TRBV7-6 | - | - | CASSLRLAGADTQYF | TGTGCCAGCAGCTTACGATTAGCAGGGGCAGATACGCAGTATTTT
TRBJ1-6 | TRBV6-6 | - | - | CASSYLQGNSPLHF | TGTGCCAGCAGTTATCTACAGGGTAATTCACCCCTCCACTTT
TRBJ1-5 | TRBV5-1 | - | - | CASSPGHSNQPQNF | TGCGCCAGCAGCCCGGGTCATAGCAATCAGCCCCAGAATTTT
TRBJ2-5 | TRBV15 | - | TRBD2 | CATSRELAGGWGETQYF | TGTGCCACCAGCAGAGAGCTAGCGGGGGGGTGGGGAGAGACCCAGTACTTC
TRBJ1-2 | TRBV4-3 | - | - | CASSPEGTVYTF | TGCGCCAGCAGCCCGGAAGGGACTGTCTACACCTTC
TRBJ1-4 | TRBV5-1 | - | - | CASSSGGTNEKLFF | TGCGCCAGCAGCTCGGGGGGTACTAATGAAAAACTGTTTTTT
TRBJ2-1 | TRBV7-3 | - | - | CASSPGGSKYNEQFF | TGTGCCAGCAGCCCAGGAGGGTCCAAATACAATGAGCAGTTCTTC
TRBJ1-2 | TRBV7-2 | - | - | CASSPRTDLRYGYTF | TGTGCCAGCAGCCCCCGGACAGACTTGAGGTATGGCTACACCTTC
TRBJ1-1 | TRBV7-9 | few | - | CASSQNTEAFF | TGTGCCAGCAGCCAAAACACTGAAGCTTTCTTT